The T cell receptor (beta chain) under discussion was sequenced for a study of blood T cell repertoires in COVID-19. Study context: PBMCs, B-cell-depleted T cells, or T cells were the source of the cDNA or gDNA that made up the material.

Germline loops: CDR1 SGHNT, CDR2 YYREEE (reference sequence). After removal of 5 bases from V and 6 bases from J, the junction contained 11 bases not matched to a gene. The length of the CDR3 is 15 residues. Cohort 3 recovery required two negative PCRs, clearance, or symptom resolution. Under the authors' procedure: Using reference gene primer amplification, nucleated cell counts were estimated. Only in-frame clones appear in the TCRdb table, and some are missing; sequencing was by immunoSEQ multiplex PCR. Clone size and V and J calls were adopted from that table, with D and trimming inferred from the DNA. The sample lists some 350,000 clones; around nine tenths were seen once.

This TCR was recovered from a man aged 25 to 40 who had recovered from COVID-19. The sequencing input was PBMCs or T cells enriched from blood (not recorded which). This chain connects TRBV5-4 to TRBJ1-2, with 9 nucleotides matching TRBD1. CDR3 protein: CASSSGTGYIDGYTF. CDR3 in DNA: TGTGCCAGCAGTTCCGGGACAGGGTATATAGATGGCTACACCTTC.